This is a list of T cell receptor beta chains from one sample in a study of Ad26.COV2.S vaccination and SARS-CoV-2 variants. Generated by immunoSEQ multiplex PCR, the TCRdb table keeps only in-frame clones and is missing some. In the table there are roughly 240,000 clones, approximately 90% of which are singletons. Sequencing used peripheral blood, obtained in a trial of Ad26.COV2.S vaccine versus placebo. All receptors derive from a person between 18 and 65 years old who received the Ad26.COV2.S COVID-19 vaccine or a placebo. The CDR3 runs from the conserved cysteine through the conserved F or W.

v_call	j_call	cdr3_aa
TRBV24-1	TRBJ2-1	CATSDLEGGNEQFF
TRBV3-1/TRBV3-2	TRBJ2-7	CASSQPDKAGGYEQYF
TRBV18	TRBJ2-1	CASSPPAGGPYNEQFF
TRBV27	TRBJ2-7	CASSFPLAETRNEQYF
TRBV7-9	TRBJ1-4	CASSPTGQGSEKLFF
TRBV6-2/TRBV6-3	TRBJ2-1	CASSSPTSGSGSYNEQFF
TRBV30	TRBJ2-7	CAWSGTGLSEQYF
TRBV6-5	TRBJ1-5	CASSSTGSNQPQHF
TRBV7-9	TRBJ2-2	CASSAAITGELFF
TRBV5-4	TRBJ2-3	CAAGGEADTQYF
TRBV7-3	TRBJ2-3	CASSPETHPSTDTQYF
TRBV30	TRBJ1-1	CAWRLMGGATEAFF
TRBV19	TRBJ1-1	CASSAIGLMNTEAFF
TRBV29-1	TRBJ1-2	CSGSSGLGYTF
TRBV6-6	TRBJ1-5	CASSYSGQGAQPQHF
TRBV7-6	TRBJ2-7	CASSLASSGGALGEQYF
TRBV6-5	TRBJ2-5	CASSRPRGNRETQYF
TRBV5-1	TRBJ2-1	CASSLEGLAGGGSSYNEQFF
TRBV27	TRBJ2-3	CASSLGTGSDTQYF
TRBV5-1	TRBJ1-1	CASSLAQGVQGNTEAFF
TRBV30	TRBJ1-4	CAWRFSRTNEKLFF
TRBV7-2	TRBJ2-6	CASSLYGLTGANVLTF
TRBV4-2	TRBJ1-4	CASSQYREQGKRLFF
TRBV7-3	TRBJ2-3	CASSLLGPRDTQYF
TRBV14	TRBJ1-1	CASSQEVPSEAFF
TRBV7-2	TRBJ2-5	CASSLVGRTQETQYF
TRBV6-6	TRBJ1-1	CASSPAREAFF
TRBV19	TRBJ1-6	CASTVFRTGDSPLHF
TRBV3-1/TRBV3-2	TRBJ1-5	CASSPGPGNQPQHF
TRBV7-2	TRBJ2-3	CASSLEFAGQGADTQYF
TRBV29-1	TRBJ2-1	CSLRGGLNEQFF
TRBV7-2	TRBJ1-2	CASSFPRGIGYGYTF
TRBV7-9	TRBJ2-7	CASSPAHEQYF
TRBV6-6	TRBJ1-2	CASSPPEGAYGYTF
TRBV29-1	TRBJ2-3	CSVDARHTQYF
TRBV29-1	TRBJ2-1	CSVRLAGEDSYNEQFF